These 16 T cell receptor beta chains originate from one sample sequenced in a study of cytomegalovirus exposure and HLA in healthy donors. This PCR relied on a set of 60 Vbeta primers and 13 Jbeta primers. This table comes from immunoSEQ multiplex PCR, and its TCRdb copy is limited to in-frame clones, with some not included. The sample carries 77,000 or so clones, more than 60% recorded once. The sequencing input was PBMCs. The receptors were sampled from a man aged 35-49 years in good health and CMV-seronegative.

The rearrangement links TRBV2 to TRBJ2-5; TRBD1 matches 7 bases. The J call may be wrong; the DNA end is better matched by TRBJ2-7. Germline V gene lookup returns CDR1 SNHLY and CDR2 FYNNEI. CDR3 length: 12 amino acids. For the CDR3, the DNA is TGTGCCAGCACTGACAGGGTCTACGAGCAGTACTTC. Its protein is CASTDRVYEQYF.

The CDR3 DNA is TGTGCCAGCAGCTTAGCGGGACTAGTGTACAATGAGCAGTTCTTC. Residues: CASSLAGLVYNEQFF. The chain has TRBV7-9 and TRBJ2-1; 8 nucleotides align to TRBD2. Germline V gives CDR1 SEHNR, CDR2 FQNEAQ (reference sequence). The V and J ends lost 0 bases and 4 bases, in that order; junction bases with no gene match: 2. The CDR3 spans 15 residues.

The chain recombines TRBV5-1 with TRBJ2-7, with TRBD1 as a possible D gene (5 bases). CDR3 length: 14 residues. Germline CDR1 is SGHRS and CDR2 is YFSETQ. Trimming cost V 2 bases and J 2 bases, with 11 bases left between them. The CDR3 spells CASSFKTDTYEQYF. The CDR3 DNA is TGCGCCAGCAGCTTCAAAACGGACACCTACGAGCAGTACTTC.

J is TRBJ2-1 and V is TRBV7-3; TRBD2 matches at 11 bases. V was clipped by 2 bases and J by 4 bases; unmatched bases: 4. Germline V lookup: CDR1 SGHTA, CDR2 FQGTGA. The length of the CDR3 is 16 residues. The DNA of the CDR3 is TGTGCCAGCAGCTTATTGACTAGCGGGACGTACAATGAGCAGTTCTTC. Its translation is CASSLLTSGTYNEQFF. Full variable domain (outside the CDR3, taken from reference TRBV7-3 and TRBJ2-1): GAGVSQTPSNKVTEKGKYVELRCDPISGHTALYWYRQSLGQGPEFLIYFQGTGAADDSGLPNDRFFAVRPEGSVSTLKIQRTERGDSAVYLCASSLLTSGTYNEQFFGPGTRLTVL.

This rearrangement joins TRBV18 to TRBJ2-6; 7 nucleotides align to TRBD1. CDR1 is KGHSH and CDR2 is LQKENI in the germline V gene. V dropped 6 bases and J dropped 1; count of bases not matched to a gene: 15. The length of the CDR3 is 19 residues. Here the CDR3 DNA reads TGTGCCAGCTCCGACCTCCCGCCACAGGGGTTGTCTGGGGCCAACGTCCTGACTTTC. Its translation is CASSDLPPQGLSGANVLTF.

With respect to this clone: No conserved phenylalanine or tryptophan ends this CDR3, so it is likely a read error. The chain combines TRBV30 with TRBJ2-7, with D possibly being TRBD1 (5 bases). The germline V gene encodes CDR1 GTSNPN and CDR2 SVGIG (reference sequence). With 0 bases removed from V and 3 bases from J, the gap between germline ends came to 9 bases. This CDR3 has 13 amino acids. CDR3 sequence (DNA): TGTGCCTGGAGTGTAGGCCAGGGCTACGAGCAGTACCTC. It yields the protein CAWSVGQGYEQYL.

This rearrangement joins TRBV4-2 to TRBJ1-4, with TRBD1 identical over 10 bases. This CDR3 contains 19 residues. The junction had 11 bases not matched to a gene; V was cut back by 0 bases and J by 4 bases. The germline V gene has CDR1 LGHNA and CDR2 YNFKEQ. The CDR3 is CASSQEGQGWIHGNEKLFF. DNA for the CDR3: TGTGCCAGCAGCCAAGAGGGACAGGGGTGGATACACGGTAATGAAAAACTGTTTTTT.

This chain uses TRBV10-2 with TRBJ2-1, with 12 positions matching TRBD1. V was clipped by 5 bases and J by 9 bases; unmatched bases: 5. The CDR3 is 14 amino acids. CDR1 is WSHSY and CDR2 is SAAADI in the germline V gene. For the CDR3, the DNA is TGCGCCAGCAGTCCGGGACAGGGGGCGGGTGAGCAGTTCTTC. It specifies CASSPGQGAGEQFF.

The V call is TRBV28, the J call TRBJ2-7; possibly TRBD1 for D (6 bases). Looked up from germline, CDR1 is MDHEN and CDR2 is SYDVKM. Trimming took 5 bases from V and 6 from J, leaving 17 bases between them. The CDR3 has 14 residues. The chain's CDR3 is CASSPGQGLGEQYF. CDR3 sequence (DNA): TGTGCCAGCAGTCCAGGCCAGGGGCTGGGCGAGCAGTACTTC.

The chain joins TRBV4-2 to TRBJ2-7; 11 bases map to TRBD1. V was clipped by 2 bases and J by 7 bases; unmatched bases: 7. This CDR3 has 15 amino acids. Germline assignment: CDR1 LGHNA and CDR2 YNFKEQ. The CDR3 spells CASSQPGQGAREQYF. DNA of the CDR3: TGTGCCAGCAGCCAACCTGGACAGGGGGCGCGAGAGCAGTACTTC.

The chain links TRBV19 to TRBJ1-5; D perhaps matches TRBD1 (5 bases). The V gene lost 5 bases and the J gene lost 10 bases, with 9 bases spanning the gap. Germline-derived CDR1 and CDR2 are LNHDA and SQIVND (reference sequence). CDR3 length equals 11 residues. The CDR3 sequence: CASSQQGPQHF. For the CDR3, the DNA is TGTGCCAGTAGTCAGCAGGGACCCCAGCATTTT.

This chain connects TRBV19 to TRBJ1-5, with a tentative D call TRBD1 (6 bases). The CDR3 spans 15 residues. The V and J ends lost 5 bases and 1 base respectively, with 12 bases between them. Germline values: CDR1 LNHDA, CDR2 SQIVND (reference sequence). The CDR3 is CASSSIQGSNQPQHF. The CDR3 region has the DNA TGTGCCAGTAGTTCCATACAGGGAAGCAATCAGCCCCAGCATTTT. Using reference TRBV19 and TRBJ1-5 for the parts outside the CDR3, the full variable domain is DGGITQSPKYLFRKEGQNVTLSCEQNLNHDAMYWYRQDPGQGLRLIYYSQIVNDFQKGDIAEGYSVSREKKESFPLTVTSAQKNPTAFYLCASSSIQGSNQPQHFGDGTRLSIL.

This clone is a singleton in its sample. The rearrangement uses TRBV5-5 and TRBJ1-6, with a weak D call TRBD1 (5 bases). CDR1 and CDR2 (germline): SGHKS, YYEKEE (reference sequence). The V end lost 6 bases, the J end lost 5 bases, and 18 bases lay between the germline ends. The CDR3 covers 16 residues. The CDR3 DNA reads TGTGCCAGCACCGAGAAGGGGCCAGAGAATAATTCACCCCTCCACTTT. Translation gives CASTEKGPENNSPLHF.

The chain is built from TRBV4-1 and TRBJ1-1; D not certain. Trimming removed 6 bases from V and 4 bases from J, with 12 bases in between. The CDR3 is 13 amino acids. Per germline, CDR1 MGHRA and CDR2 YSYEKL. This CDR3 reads CASRTSPSTEAFF. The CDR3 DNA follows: TGCGCCAGCAGAACAAGTCCGTCCACTGAAGCTTTCTTT.

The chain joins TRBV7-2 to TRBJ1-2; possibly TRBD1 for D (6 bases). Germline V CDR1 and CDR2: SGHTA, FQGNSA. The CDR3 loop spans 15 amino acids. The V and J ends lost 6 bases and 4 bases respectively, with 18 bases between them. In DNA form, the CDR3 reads TGTGCCAGCAGTTACTCTTTGACAGGAGTCTATGGCTACACCTTC. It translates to CASSYSLTGVYGYTF.

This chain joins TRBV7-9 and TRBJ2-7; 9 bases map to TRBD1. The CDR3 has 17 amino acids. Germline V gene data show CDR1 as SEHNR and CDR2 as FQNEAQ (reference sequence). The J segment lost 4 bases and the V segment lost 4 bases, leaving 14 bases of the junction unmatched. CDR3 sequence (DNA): TGTGCCAGCAGCTCGACGTCTAATGGACAGGGGCGGTACGAGCAGTACTTC. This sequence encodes CASSSTSNGQGRYEQYF.